This is a list of T cell receptor beta chains from one sample in a study of T cell changes during pregnancy in multiple sclerosis. Method: immunoSEQ multiplex PCR; TCRdb's copy keeps in-frame clones and lacks some. The table has 50,000 to 70,000 clones, 91% seen once. Material: CD8+ T cells from peripheral blood mononuclear cells, obtained before pregnancy. The receptors were gathered from a female donor with multiple sclerosis, enrolled in a pregnancy study. CDR3s leave out the opening cysteine and the closing phenylalanine or tryptophan.

cdr3_aa: ASGFLLAGAHTDTQY
v_call: TRBV12-5

cdr3_aa: ASSPNSGSEAF
v_call: TRBV4-1

cdr3_aa: ASRQGLSGNTIY
v_call: TRBV27

cdr3_aa: ATSLEVVHLTYEQY
v_call: TRBV15

cdr3_aa: ASTLAGTGYTGELF
v_call: TRBV7-6

cdr3_aa: ASSRLGTDTQY
v_call: TRBV4-2

cdr3_aa: ASSLQQTGELF
v_call: TRBV6-5

cdr3_aa: ASRGIGGAEQY
v_call: TRBV4-1

cdr3_aa: ASSSSGTGNTEAF
v_call: TRBV7-9

cdr3_aa: ASSLQGAGSDTQY
v_call: TRBV13

cdr3_aa: ASSVSSGTGENIQY
v_call: TRBV9

cdr3_aa: ASSTEGRGEQY
v_call: TRBV19

cdr3_aa: ASSLDRGSYNEQF
v_call: TRBV7-3

cdr3_aa: ASSQETGIMNTEAF
v_call: TRBV4-1

cdr3_aa: ASGEGSGQPQH
v_call: TRBV9

cdr3_aa: ASTGKGTSVNEQF
v_call: TRBV30

cdr3_aa: ASSSGGFNEQF
v_call: TRBV27

cdr3_aa: ASSLGGGGEQY
v_call: TRBV7-6

cdr3_aa: ASRPWEGGNQPQH
v_call: TRBV19

cdr3_aa: ASSQPGLAGGVDTQY
v_call: TRBV7-9

cdr3_aa: ASSYSGGHQPQH
v_call: TRBV6-5

cdr3_aa: ASSLSSTSGGRQF
v_call: TRBV27

cdr3_aa: ASREVKGAGTEAF
v_call: TRBV2

cdr3_aa: ASSLLSQGKETQY
v_call: TRBV5-4

cdr3_aa: SVTGTATEAF
v_call: TRBV29-1

cdr3_aa: ASSLNLAGGVQETQY
v_call: TRBV11-1

cdr3_aa: ASSQTGSGGRYEQY
v_call: TRBV4-1

cdr3_aa: ASSVGQGNTEAF
v_call: TRBV5-1

cdr3_aa: ASSQDHTERNTEAF
v_call: TRBV4-1

cdr3_aa: ASSRDRPEAF
v_call: TRBV9

cdr3_aa: ASSIRGMEQF
v_call: TRBV19

cdr3_aa: ASSSIDPGTEAF
v_call: TRBV27

cdr3_aa: ASTRGRGASNEQF
v_call: TRBV5-1

cdr3_aa: ASSPRVSSAEEQF
v_call: TRBV27

cdr3_aa: ASSQDRTFYEQY
v_call: TRBV4-1

cdr3_aa: ASSLGSGGAHTDTQY
v_call: TRBV11-1

cdr3_aa: ASSHFGGEDTQY
v_call: TRBV7-3

cdr3_aa: ASTPGGGYEQY
v_call: TRBV6-5

cdr3_aa: ASMAGNQGYT
v_call: TRBV10-2

cdr3_aa: ASSHRTSGANEQY
v_call: TRBV4-1

cdr3_aa: ASSSGTLNQPQH
v_call: TRBV7-9

cdr3_aa: ASSSRGQPLRGYT
v_call: TRBV7-6

cdr3_aa: ASSQQGAAEAF
v_call: TRBV4-1

cdr3_aa: ATNTGAGTDTQY
v_call: TRBV15

cdr3_aa: ASSFGGGAQY
v_call: TRBV27

cdr3_aa: ASSRRQGKQPQH
v_call: TRBV7-8

cdr3_aa: ASSAGTAVDEQF
v_call: TRBV6-5

cdr3_aa: ASRSTGPAF
v_call: TRBV13

cdr3_aa: ASRPASNTEAF
v_call: TRBV13

cdr3_aa: ASSLRQHTEAF
v_call: TRBV7-6

cdr3_aa: SFEDWEQF
v_call: TRBV29-1

cdr3_aa: ASTSDRGVYNEQF
v_call: TRBV4-1

cdr3_aa: ASSRTSGGSYNEQF
v_call: TRBV16